Listed below are T cell receptor beta chains from one sample, sequenced in a study of T cell changes during pregnancy in multiple sclerosis. Using immunoSEQ multiplex PCR, the repertoire was profiled, and TCRdb retains in-frame clones only, with some absent. This sample has 93,000 or so clones, with 80% to 95% found just once. The sequences come from peripheral blood, collected before pregnancy. These TCRs come from a female donor with multiple sclerosis, enrolled in a pregnancy study. Each CDR3 is given with its conserved first and last residue. D genes are given only for firm matches. Only part of the rows carry a size: once, few, many, or a class if the clone is expanded.

v_call: TRBV7-9
clone_size: NA
j_call: TRBJ2-7
d_call: NA
cdr3_length: 15
cdr3_aa: CASSSPASRTYEQYF
cdr3_nt: TGTGCCAGCAGCTCCCCCGCGAGCCGAACCTACGAGCAGTACTTC

v_call: TRBV7-2
clone_size: NA
j_call: TRBJ1-1
d_call: NA
cdr3_length: 13
cdr3_aa: CASSPRRGTEAFF
cdr3_nt: TGTGCCAGCAGCCCCCGGAGGGGCACTGAAGCTTTCTTT

v_call: TRBV2
clone_size: NA
j_call: TRBJ2-6
d_call: NA
cdr3_length: 17
cdr3_aa: CASSEAGFRAGANVLTF
cdr3_nt: TGTGCCAGCAGTGAAGCGGGGTTCAGGGCAGGGGCCAACGTCCTGACTTTC

v_call: TRBV10-2
clone_size: NA
j_call: TRBJ1-3
d_call: NA
cdr3_length: 15
cdr3_aa: CASRTGTDSGNTIYF
cdr3_nt: TGCGCCAGCCGTACCGGTACAGACTCTGGAAACACCATATATTTT

v_call: TRBV29-1
clone_size: NA
j_call: TRBJ2-7
d_call: TRBD2
cdr3_length: 15
cdr3_aa: CSVEDGLAGSYEQYF
cdr3_nt: TGCAGCGTTGAGGATGGACTAGCGGGGAGCTACGAGCAGTACTTC

v_call: TRBV6-4
clone_size: NA
j_call: TRBJ2-7
d_call: TRBD2
cdr3_length: 14
cdr3_aa: CASSPREGHYEQYF
cdr3_nt: TGTGCCAGCAGCCCCCGGGAGGGGCACTACGAGCAGTACTTC

v_call: TRBV27
clone_size: NA
j_call: TRBJ2-6
d_call: NA
cdr3_length: 13
cdr3_aa: CASRLGGANVLTF
cdr3_nt: TGTGCCAGCAGGCTGGGCGGGGCCAACGTCCTGACTTTC

v_call: TRBV27
clone_size: NA
j_call: TRBJ1-5
d_call: NA
cdr3_length: 14
cdr3_aa: CASSSRGGNQPQHF
cdr3_nt: TGTGCCAGCAGTTCCCGAGGAGGCAATCAGCCCCAGCATTTT

v_call: TRBV25-1
clone_size: NA
j_call: TRBJ1-5
d_call: TRBD1
cdr3_length: 14
cdr3_aa: CASSAGTGNQPQHF
cdr3_nt: TGTGCCAGCAGTGCCGGGACAGGGAATCAGCCCCAGCATTTT

v_call: TRBV25-1
clone_size: few
j_call: TRBJ1-6
d_call: NA
cdr3_length: 14
cdr3_aa: CASSIQGSNSPLHF
cdr3_nt: TGTGCCAGCAGTATTCAGGGAAGCAATTCACCCCTCCACTTT

v_call: TRBV27
clone_size: NA
j_call: TRBJ1-1
d_call: NA
cdr3_length: 17
cdr3_aa: CASKLRGEIRFLTEAFF
cdr3_nt: TGTGCCAGCAAATTGCGGGGGGAAATACGTTTTTTGACTGAAGCTTTCTTT

v_call: TRBV4-3
clone_size: NA
j_call: TRBJ1-1
d_call: NA
cdr3_length: 15
cdr3_aa: CASSQDSGLNTEAFF
cdr3_nt: TGCGCCAGCAGCCAAGATTCAGGGCTGAACACTGAAGCTTTCTTT

v_call: TRBV9
clone_size: NA
j_call: TRBJ2-4
d_call: NA
cdr3_length: 15
cdr3_aa: CASSPQVEAGNIQYF
cdr3_nt: TGTGCCAGCAGCCCCCAAGTGGAGGCTGGAAACATTCAGTACTTC

v_call: TRBV7-2
clone_size: NA
j_call: TRBJ2-1
d_call: TRBD2
cdr3_length: 15
cdr3_aa: CASSPLAGGPNEQFF
cdr3_nt: TGTGCCAGCAGCCCACTAGCGGGCGGGCCGAATGAGCAGTTCTTC

v_call: TRBV6-1
clone_size: NA
j_call: TRBJ2-2
d_call: TRBD2
cdr3_length: 14
cdr3_aa: CASTLAGSTGELFF
cdr3_nt: TGTGCCAGCACGCTAGCGGGTAGCACCGGGGAGCTGTTTTTT

v_call: TRBV5-1
clone_size: NA
j_call: TRBJ2-7
d_call: NA
cdr3_length: 16
cdr3_aa: CASSPGGQESSYEQYF
cdr3_nt: TGCGCCAGCAGCCCGGGGGGACAGGAAAGCTCCTACGAGCAGTACTTC

v_call: TRBV9
clone_size: NA
j_call: TRBJ2-2
d_call: TRBD2
cdr3_length: 18
cdr3_aa: CASSVAPLAGGPSGELFF
cdr3_nt: TGTGCCAGCAGCGTAGCCCCACTAGCGGGAGGGCCATCCGGGGAGCTGTTTTTT

v_call: TRBV2
clone_size: NA
j_call: TRBJ1-6
d_call: TRBD1
cdr3_length: 14
cdr3_aa: CASSTGGWGSPLHF
cdr3_nt: TGTGCCAGCAGTACAGGGGGCTGGGGTTCACCCCTCCACTTT

v_call: TRBV6-1
clone_size: NA
j_call: TRBJ2-5
d_call: NA
cdr3_length: 11
cdr3_aa: CASSALETQYF
cdr3_nt: TGTGCCAGCAGTGCCCTAGAGACCCAGTACTTC

v_call: TRBV18
clone_size: NA
j_call: TRBJ1-2
d_call: NA
cdr3_length: 13
cdr3_aa: CASSPALRESYTF
cdr3_nt: TGTGCCAGCTCACCAGCTCTCCGCGAAAGCTACACCTTC

v_call: TRBV30
clone_size: NA
j_call: TRBJ2-7
d_call: NA
cdr3_length: 10
cdr3_aa: CAWSGQRQYF
cdr3_nt: TGTGCCTGGAGCGGACAGCGGCAGTACTTC

v_call: TRBV11-1
clone_size: NA
j_call: TRBJ2-1
d_call: TRBD1
cdr3_length: 16
cdr3_aa: CASSLVRGLTYNEQFF
cdr3_nt: TGTGCCAGCAGCTTAGTTAGGGGGCTGACCTACAATGAGCAGTTCTTC

v_call: TRBV14
clone_size: NA
j_call: TRBJ2-5
d_call: NA
cdr3_length: 16
cdr3_aa: CASSQDGAGLQETQYF
cdr3_nt: TGTGCCAGCAGCCAAGATGGAGCAGGGCTTCAAGAGACCCAGTACTTC

v_call: TRBV5-1
clone_size: NA
j_call: TRBJ1-2
d_call: NA
cdr3_length: 11
cdr3_aa: CASSLGGGYTF
cdr3_nt: TGCGCCAGCAGCTTGGGAGGTGGCTACACCTTC

v_call: TRBV5-4
clone_size: NA
j_call: TRBJ2-2
d_call: NA
cdr3_length: 15
cdr3_aa: CASSFGGAADGELFF
cdr3_nt: TGTGCCAGCAGCTTCGGAGGGGCGGCTGACGGGGAGCTGTTTTTT

v_call: TRBV4-2
clone_size: NA
j_call: TRBJ1-1
d_call: NA
cdr3_length: 16
cdr3_aa: CASSNKVGQGGTEAFF
cdr3_nt: TGTGCCAGCAGCAACAAGGTGGGCCAAGGGGGCACTGAAGCTTTCTTT

v_call: TRBV28
clone_size: NA
j_call: TRBJ2-5
d_call: TRBD2
cdr3_length: 15
cdr3_aa: CASSLSGGLGETQYF
cdr3_nt: TGTGCCAGCAGTTTATCCGGGGGGTTGGGAGAGACCCAGTACTTC

v_call: TRBV12-2
clone_size: NA
j_call: TRBJ1-1
d_call: NA
cdr3_length: 18
cdr3_aa: CASRRTNFRTLMNTEAFF
cdr3_nt: TGTGCAAGTCGCCGAACAAATTTTCGGACACTCATGAACACTGAAGCTTTCTTT

v_call: TRBV18
clone_size: NA
j_call: TRBJ2-5
d_call: NA
cdr3_length: 16
cdr3_aa: CASSPSLTGNQETQYF
cdr3_nt: TGTGCCAGCTCACCGTCACTGACGGGAAACCAAGAGACCCAGTACTTC

v_call: TRBV4-1
clone_size: NA
j_call: TRBJ1-2
d_call: NA
cdr3_length: 18
cdr3_aa: CASSQTLVRYLDDYGYTF
cdr3_nt: TGCGCCAGCAGCCAGACCCTAGTTCGATACCTAGACGACTATGGCTACACCTTC

v_call: TRBV2
clone_size: NA
j_call: TRBJ1-2
d_call: TRBD1
cdr3_length: 17
cdr3_aa: CASSDSGFGTGVDGYTF
cdr3_nt: TGTGCCAGCAGTGACTCCGGTTTCGGGACAGGGGTTGACGGCTACACCTTC

v_call: TRBV11-2
clone_size: NA
j_call: TRBJ2-3
d_call: TRBD2
cdr3_length: 18
cdr3_aa: CASSLMVQGGSTTDTQYF
cdr3_nt: TGTGCCAGCAGCTTAATGGTTCAAGGCGGGAGCACCACAGATACGCAGTATTTT

v_call: TRBV15
clone_size: NA
j_call: TRBJ2-1
d_call: NA
cdr3_length: 12
cdr3_aa: CATGGFHNEQFF
cdr3_nt: TGTGCCACGGGAGGCTTCCACAATGAGCAGTTCTTC

v_call: TRBV29-1
clone_size: NA
j_call: TRBJ1-2
d_call: NA
cdr3_length: 12
cdr3_aa: CSVPGDNYGYTF
cdr3_nt: TGCAGCGTTCCAGGGGATAACTATGGCTACACCTTC

v_call: TRBV9
clone_size: NA
j_call: TRBJ2-7
d_call: TRBD1
cdr3_length: 16
cdr3_aa: CASSVAPGTGVYEQYF
cdr3_nt: TGTGCCAGCAGCGTAGCGCCCGGGACAGGAGTTTACGAGCAGTACTTC

v_call: TRBV2
clone_size: NA
j_call: TRBJ1-5
d_call: TRBD1
cdr3_length: 13
cdr3_aa: CASMGQGYQPQHF
cdr3_nt: TGTGCCAGCATGGGACAGGGGTATCAGCCCCAGCATTTT

v_call: TRBV2
clone_size: NA
j_call: TRBJ2-1
d_call: TRBD2
cdr3_length: 17
cdr3_aa: CASTSQPGTSVYNEQFF
cdr3_nt: TGTGCCAGCACATCCCAGCCAGGGACTAGCGTCTACAATGAGCAGTTCTTC

v_call: TRBV6-1
clone_size: NA
j_call: TRBJ1-5
d_call: NA
cdr3_length: 15
cdr3_aa: CASIGRGTPDQPQHF
cdr3_nt: TGTGCCAGCATCGGGAGGGGAACCCCAGATCAGCCCCAGCATTTT

v_call: TRBV4-2
clone_size: NA
j_call: TRBJ2-7
d_call: TRBD2
cdr3_length: 16
cdr3_aa: CASSQERTGGTYEQYF
cdr3_nt: TGTGCCAGCAGCCAAGAGAGGACGGGGGGAACCTACGAGCAGTACTTC

v_call: TRBV20-1
clone_size: NA
j_call: TRBJ2-7
d_call: NA
cdr3_length: 10
cdr3_aa: CSALEAEQYF
cdr3_nt: TGCAGTGCCCTCGAGGCCGAGCAGTACTTC

v_call: TRBV7-9
clone_size: NA
j_call: TRBJ1-4
d_call: NA
cdr3_length: 14
cdr3_aa: CASSLVDGRGKLFF
cdr3_nt: TGTGCCAGCAGCTTAGTTGACGGAAGGGGAAAACTGTTTTTT

v_call: TRBV11-3
clone_size: NA
j_call: TRBJ2-6
d_call: NA
cdr3_length: 16
cdr3_aa: CASSLGTGSGANVLTF
cdr3_nt: TGTGCCAGCAGCTTAGGAACAGGATCTGGGGCCAACGTCCTGACTTTC